This T cell receptor beta chain was documented in a study of T cells in narcolepsy. Study information: Healthy controls were enrolled alongside patients with narcolepsy type 1 or type 2. Study results and caveats: Reportedly, autoreactive clonotypes were serially detected in patients' blood but not controls'.

Some clones are missing from TCRdb's copy, which holds only in-frame ones; the method was immunoSEQ multiplex PCR. The data contain tens of thousands of clones, less than 90% of them seen just once; the ten biggest clones take up roughly 0.7%. This CDR3 spans 16 amino acids. On this clone itself: Its matching antigen is unknown.

The sequenced sample consisted of memory (CD45RA-) CD4+ T cells from blood. This TCR came from a human donor in good health. The gene calls are TRBV1 and TRBJ2-7; TRBD2 is taken as the D call from the table, unchecked against the DNA. TRBV1 constitutes a pseudogene. The CDR3 nucleotides read TGCACCAGCAGCCACCACGGGACTAGCGGGGGCTACGAGCAGTACTTC. Amino acid sequence: CTSSHHGTSGGYEQYF.